Below, 31 T cell receptor beta chains from the same sample are listed, as sequenced in a study of T-cell reconstitution after alpha-beta-depleted transplantation in children (dated by TCRdb to the mid-2010s). Libraries were prepared through PCR. The sequencer was an Illumina HiSeq 2500. TCR libraries were prepared with molecular barcoding, using unique molecular identifiers to normalize TCRbeta repertoire quantification. TCRdb ran its own pipeline on the public reads, namely fastp trimming at Q25 and MiXCR clone calling, and kept in-frame beta chains. Rows with a matching CDR3 protein are joined into one entry that keeps the most common DNA and genes. The sample data list 250,000 to 350,000 distinct CDR3 sequences, and about a tenth of these were observed just once. Jointly, the top ten make up around a tenth of the sample. Sequenced material: PBMCs from the stem cell graft donor, taken from the stem cell graft. These receptor sequences come from a human donor who donated a stem cell graft to a child with SCID.

This clonotype was seen at least ten times. This chain joins TRBV29-1 and TRBJ2-3; 7 bases agree with TRBD1. V was clipped by 2 bases and J by 4 bases; unmatched bases: 6. The CDR3 is made up of 14 amino acids. Germline assignment: CDR1 SQVTM and CDR2 ANQGSEA. CDR3 loop: CSVETGAHPDTQYF. The CDR3 region has the DNA TGCAGCGTTGAAACAGGGGCCCATCCAGATACGCAGTATTTT.

V gene TRBV5-1 combines with J gene TRBJ2-5; possible D gene TRBD2, 5 bases. In germline, CDR1 is SGHRS, CDR2 YFSETQ. The CDR3 is 14 amino acids. The germline V and J ends were trimmed by 0 bases and 5 bases, with 11 bases remaining between them. The CDR3, as DNA: TGCGCCAGCAGCTTGGCCATCGGGATGGAGACCCAGTACTTC. This encodes CASSLAIGMETQYF.

This clonotype appeared many times. This chain joins TRBV5-1 and TRBJ1-1, with D possibly matching TRBD1 (5 bases). V was trimmed by 0 bases and J by 4 bases, leaving 10 bases between them. The CDR3 length is 14 residues. Germline CDR1 is SGHRS and CDR2 is YFSETQ. CDR3 nucleotide sequence: TGCGCCAGCAGCTTGGCCATCAGGGCCACTGAAGCTTTCTTT. Protein product: CASSLAIRATEAFF.

The V gene is TRBV3-1, the J gene TRBJ2-1, with 13 bases fitting TRBD2. Germline values: CDR1 LGHDT, CDR2 YNNKEL (reference sequence). This CDR3 has 17 residues. After removal of 11 bases from V and 8 bases from J, the junction contained 18 bases not matched to a gene. The CDR3 bases are TGTGCCTGCACCCAAGTAACTAGCGGGGGGGCCGTGTATGAGCAGTTCTTC. This sequence encodes CACTQVTSGGAVYEQFF.

The rearrangement joins TRBV6-5 to TRBJ2-3, with TRBD2 matching 9 bases. With 4 bases clipped from V and 2 bases from J, the junction kept 7 bases outside the gene matches. The V gene's germline CDR1 is MNHEY and CDR2 SVGAGI. The CDR3 contains 16 residues. The CDR3, as DNA: TGTGCCAGCAGTTTCCAGCGGGGGGCTCCCACAGATACGCAGTATTTT. It is translated as CASSFQRGAPTDTQYF.

The chain is built from TRBV12-3 or TRBV12-4 and TRBJ1-2, with a tentative D call TRBD1 (6 bases). This CDR3 has 15 amino acids. V dropped 4 bases and J dropped 1 base, with 13 bases sitting between them. CDR3 residues: CASSYRESFNYGYTF. The CDR3 region has the DNA TGTGCCAGCAGTTACAGGGAATCCTTTAACTATGGCTACACCTTC.

About this clonotype: A read error is possible here, since a much larger clone lies one base away. The gene calls are TRBV5-1 and TRBJ2-1, with TRBD2 identical over 13 bases. Germline CDR1 reads SGHRS; CDR2 reads YFSETQ. Trimming took 8 bases from V and 3 from J; bases not matched to a gene: 14. This CDR3 is 18 amino acids long. The CDR3 nucleotides are TGCGCCAGAAGCCTACGGACTAGCGGGGGCAGCTTCTACAATGAGCAGTTCTTC. This codes for CARSLRTSGGSFYNEQFF.

This chain links TRBV5-1 with TRBJ2-2, with unresolved D. The germline V gene has CDR1 SGHRS and CDR2 YFSETQ. Trimming took off 2 bases at V and 1 base at J, with 9 bases between the two ends. The CDR3 has 15 amino acids. CDR3 protein: CASSFDGLNTGELFF. CDR3 in DNA: TGCGCCAGCAGCTTTGACGGTCTGAACACCGGGGAGCTGTTTTTT.

This clonotype appeared a few times. This rearrangement joins TRBV21-1 to TRBJ1-2; the table gives TRBD1 as D, unverified against the DNA. TRBV21-1 is a pseudogene locus. The CDR3 has 13 amino acids. The CDR3 here is CASSTGKDYGYTF. The CDR3 DNA sequence: TGTGCCAGCAGCACGGGAAAGGATTATGGCTACACCTTC.

This clonotype was counted only a few times. The CDR3 loop is CASSSGRNLAKNIQYF. CDR3 nucleotides: TGTGCCAGCAGCTCGGGACGGAACCTAGCCAAAAACATTCAGTACTTC. The chain joins TRBV13 to TRBJ2-4; D possibly uses TRBD1 or TRBD2 (5 bases each). Germline CDR1 is PRHDT and CDR2 is FYEKMQ (reference sequence). The CDR3 is 16 amino acids. Deletions cut 4 bases from V and 0 bases from J, with 13 bases between. The variable domain in full, completed from reference TRBV13 and TRBJ2-4, reads AAGVIQSPRHLIKEKRETATLKCYPIPRHDTVYWYQQGPGQDPQFLISFYEKMQSDKGSIPDRFSAQQFSDYHSELNMSSLELGDSALYFCASSSGRNLAKNIQYFGAGTRLSVL.

This clonotype was detected only a few times. The chain employs TRBV20-1 and TRBJ2-2; D ambiguous. Germline V gene lookup returns CDR1 DFQATT and CDR2 SNEGSKA (reference sequence). This CDR3 has 12 residues. V was cut by 4 bases and J by 2 bases, with 5 bases left in between. The CDR3: CSANRNTGELFF. For the CDR3, the DNA is TGCAGTGCTAACCGAAACACCGGGGAGCTGTTTTTT.

This clonotype was counted at least ten times. V usage is TRBV2 and J usage is TRBJ2-1; D may be TRBD2 (6 bases). The CDR3 loop spans 14 amino acids. Germline CDR1 SNHLY, CDR2 FYNNEI. Trimming cost V 7 bases and J 7 bases, with 17 bases left between them. The CDR3 reads CASTAGTAGNEQFF. The DNA for the CDR3 is TGTGCCAGCACCGCCGGGACTGCGGGGAATGAGCAGTTCTTC.

This chain joins TRBV20-1 and TRBJ1-3, with TRBD1 identical over 10 bases. V trimming: 0 bases; J trimming: 8 bases; junction bases outside the gene matches: 4. Germline V gene sequence: CDR1 DFQATT, CDR2 SNEGSKA (reference sequence). This CDR3 is built from 14 residues. CDR3 DNA sequence: TGCAGTGCTAGAGACGGGACAGGGGTAGACACCATATATTTT. Amino acid sequence: CSARDGTGVDTIYF.

This clonotype was seen a handful of times. The genes are TRBV12-3 or TRBV12-4 and TRBJ2-1, with TRBD2 matching 9 bases. This CDR3 has 16 amino acids. Trimming took 7 bases from V and 9 from J; bases not matched to a gene: 16. CDR3 loop: CASTPRGRGGWGEQFF. The CDR3 DNA follows: TGTGCCAGCACCCCAAGGGGGCGGGGGGGATGGGGTGAGCAGTTCTTC.

In this sample, this clonotype turned up a few times. V is TRBV9 and J is TRBJ2-7; TRBD2 agrees at 8 bases. This CDR3 spans 14 amino acids. The ends lost 0 bases at V and 4 bases at J; junction bases unmatched: 3. Per the germline V gene, CDR1 is SGDLS and CDR2 is YYNGEE. CDR3 loop: CASSVAGGVYEQYF. In DNA, the CDR3 is TGTGCCAGCAGCGTAGCGGGGGGGGTGTACGAGCAGTACTTC.

This clonotype was found a few times. This sequence joins TRBV10-3 and TRBJ2-3, with 9 bases that match TRBD2. The germline gives CDR1 ENHRY, CDR2 SYGVKD. V was pared by 2 bases and J by 1 base, with 4 bases of the junction left unmatched. There are 16 residues in the CDR3. The CDR3 is CAISEVGTSRTDTQYF. The CDR3 coding sequence is TGTGCCATCAGTGAGGTTGGGACTAGCCGCACAGATACGCAGTATTTT.

This clonotype was seen more than once but under ten times. The chain is built from TRBV14 and TRBJ1-1; D uncertain. CDR3 length equals 14 residues. The germline V and J ends were trimmed by 7 bases and 0 bases, with 12 bases remaining between them. CDR1 and CDR2 (germline): SGHDN, FVKESK. CDR3 in amino acids: CASKVKEMNTEAFF. CDR3 DNA sequence: TGTGCCAGCAAGGTCAAAGAGATGAACACTGAAGCTTTCTTT. The full variable domain, its missing parts supplied by reference TRBV14 and TRBJ1-1, is EAGVTQFPSHSVIEKGQTVTLRCDPISGHDNLYWYRRVMGKEIKFLLHFVKESKQDESGMPNNRFLAERTGGTYSTLKVQPAELEDSGVYFCASKVKEMNTEAFFGQGTRLTVV.

In regard to this clonotype: Likely a read error: the CDR3 ends without its conserved phenylalanine or tryptophan. The chain couples TRBV19 to TRBJ2-5; tentative D call: TRBD2 (6 bases). The CDR3 is 13 residues long. V lost 8 bases and J lost 1, with 11 bases in between. Germline V lookup: CDR1 LNHDA, CDR2 SQIVND (reference sequence). DNA of the CDR3: TGTGCCAGTCACAGCGGGTCCCAAGAGACCCAGTACTTG. Translating gives CASHSGSQETQYL.

This clonotype was observed many times. J is TRBJ1-3 and V is TRBV5-1; D possibly corresponds to TRBD1 (5 bases). Germline V CDR1 and CDR2: SGHRS, YFSETQ. This CDR3 has 15 residues. The V end lost 0 bases, the J end lost 1 base, and 8 bases lay between the germline ends. CDR3 DNA: TGCGCCAGCAGCTTGGCCGACAGTTCTGGAAACACCATATATTTT. As protein: CASSLADSSGNTIYF.

This clonotype has at least ten counts. The genes are TRBV3-1 and TRBJ1-2, with 7 bases that match TRBD1. The CDR3 runs to 15 residues. Germline lookup yields CDR1 LGHDT and CDR2 YNNKEL (reference sequence). J gave up 8 bases and V 3 bases, and 12 bases lay outside the gene matches. The CDR3 loop reads CASSQVDRLGVGYTF. The DNA of the CDR3 is TGTGCCAGCAGCCAGGTGGACAGGCTGGGCGTAGGCTACACCTTC.

This clonotype was found a few times. The rearrangement joins TRBV6-1 to TRBJ2-7; D call uncertain. CDR3 length: 14 residues. V lost 5 bases, J lost 0 bases, and 11 bases lay in between. Germline V gives CDR1 MNHNS, CDR2 SASEGT. CDR3 region: CASSPYMGSYEQYF. The CDR3 bases are TGTGCCAGCAGTCCCTACATGGGCTCCTACGAGCAGTACTTC.

The chain is built from TRBV2 and TRBJ2-3; D is ambiguous. Trimming cost V 5 bases and J 6 bases, with 6 bases left between them. CDR1 is SNHLY, CDR2 FYNNEI, per germline. The CDR3 totals 11 residues. CDR3 loop: CASSWVDTQYF. CDR3 coding DNA: TGTGCCAGCAGTTGGGTGGATACGCAGTATTTT. The variable domain in full, with the rest retrieved from reference TRBV2 and TRBJ2-3, is EPEVTQTPSHQVTQMGQEVILRCVPISNHLYFYWYRQILGQKVEFLVSFYNNEISEKSEIFDDQFSVERPDGSNFTLKIRSTKLEDSAMYFCASSWVDTQYFGPGTRLTVL.

This clonotype was detected a few times. This rearrangement joins TRBV27 to TRBJ1-4, with D hard to call. Germline V gene lookup returns CDR1 MNHEY and CDR2 SMNVEV (reference sequence). V lost 0 bases to trimming and J lost 10 bases, with 6 bases between them. The CDR3 is made up of 12 amino acids. The CDR3 reads CASSLSGSKLFF. The CDR3 region has the DNA TGTGCCAGCAGTTTATCCGGGTCAAAACTGTTTTTT.

The chain links TRBV5-1 to TRBJ2-1; 11 positions match TRBD1. CDR1 is SGHRS and CDR2 is YFSETQ in the germline V gene. This CDR3 has 15 residues. V was pared by 0 bases and J by 6 bases, with 2 bases of the junction left unmatched. DNA for the CDR3: TGCGCCAGCAGCTTGGAGGGGACAGGGGGCAATGAGCAGTTCTTC. Protein product: CASSLEGTGGNEQFF.

This clonotype has at least ten counts. The chain employs TRBV20-1 and TRBJ1-2; D unclear. This CDR3 is 12 amino acids long. The ends were cut back, 1 base at V and 8 bases at J, with 11 bases in the middle. Germline assignment: CDR1 DFQATT and CDR2 SNEGSKA (reference sequence). CDR3 amino acids: CSARGGWEGYTF. CDR3 nucleotides: TGCAGTGCTAGAGGTGGTTGGGAGGGCTACACCTTC.

V and J are TRBV12-3 or TRBV12-4 and TRBJ1-6; 7 bases match TRBD1. The CDR3 spans 15 residues. With 6 bases clipped from V and 7 bases from J, the junction kept 9 bases outside the gene matches. The CDR3 here is CASSQGGAPNSPLHF. The CDR3 DNA reads TGTGCCAGCAGCCAGGGGGGGGCTCCCAATTCACCCCTCCACTTT.

This chain connects TRBV5-5 to TRBJ2-5; D ambiguous. Trimming took 1 base from V and 0 from J, leaving 4 bases between them. In germline, CDR1 is SGHKS, CDR2 YYEKEE (reference sequence). The CDR3 length is 13 residues. The CDR3 region is CASSLPNQETQYF. The CDR3 coding sequence is TGTGCCAGCAGCTTGCCTAACCAAGAGACCCAGTACTTC.

This clonotype was recorded at least ten times. CDR3 DNA sequence: TGTGCCAGCAGTTTAAATAACGTGAACACTGAAGCTTTCTTT. Protein product: CASSLNNVNTEAFF. V is TRBV12-3 or TRBV12-4 and J is TRBJ1-1; D gene unclear. The V and J ends lost 2 bases and 0 bases respectively, with 7 bases between them. CDR3 length equals 14 residues.

This clonotype was seen at least ten times. The V and J genes are TRBV11-2 and TRBJ1-1, with TRBD1 matching over 11 bases. The germline V gene has CDR1 SGHAT and CDR2 FQNNGV. This CDR3 has 15 amino acids. The V and J ends lost 3 bases and 6 bases, in that order; junction bases with no gene match: 6. CDR3 sequence reads: CASSFKGQGAAEAFF. As DNA, the CDR3 is TGTGCCAGCAGCTTCAAAGGACAGGGGGCGGCTGAAGCTTTCTTT.

The table lists this clonotype with many counts. The V gene is TRBV20-1, the J gene TRBJ2-7; 9 nucleotides agree with TRBD1. With V trimmed by 6 bases and J by 9 bases, 12 bases remained unmatched. This CDR3 has 13 amino acids. Germline V gene sequence: CDR1 DFQATT, CDR2 SNEGSKA (reference sequence). CDR3: CSAPRTGEKGQYF. The CDR3 DNA is TGCAGTGCCCCCCGGACAGGGGAAAAGGGGCAGTACTTC.

The chain uses TRBV27 and TRBJ2-7; TRBD1 is a possible D gene (5 bases). V gave up 4 bases and J gave up 2 bases, with 12 bases separating them. The CDR3 loop spans 14 amino acids. Germline V gene data show CDR1 as MNHEY and CDR2 as SMNVEV (reference sequence). The CDR3 nucleotides are TGTGCCAGCAGTTCCCAGGGTATGCCCTACGAGCAGTACTTC. As protein: CASSSQGMPYEQYF.